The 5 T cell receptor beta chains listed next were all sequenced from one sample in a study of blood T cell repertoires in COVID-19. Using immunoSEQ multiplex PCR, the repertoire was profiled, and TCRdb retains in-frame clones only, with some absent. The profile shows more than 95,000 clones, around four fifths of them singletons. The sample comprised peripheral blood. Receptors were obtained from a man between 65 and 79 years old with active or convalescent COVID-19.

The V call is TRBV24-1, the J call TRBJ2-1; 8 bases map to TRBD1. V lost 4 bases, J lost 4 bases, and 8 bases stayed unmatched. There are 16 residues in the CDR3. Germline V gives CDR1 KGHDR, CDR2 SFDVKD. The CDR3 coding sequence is TGTGCCACCAGTGACGCTGACAGGGGACTTTACAATGAGCAGTTCTTC. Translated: CATSDADRGLYNEQFF.

The CDR3 DNA reads as TGTGCCAGCAGCTTAGCTCCTAGCGGGAGAGTTCGGGCGCAGTATTTT. This translates into CASSLAPSGRVRAQYF. The V and J genes are TRBV7-2 and TRBJ2-3; 10 bases align to TRBD2. With V trimmed by 0 bases and J by 10 bases, 10 bases remained unmatched. The CDR3 consists of 16 residues. The V gene's germline CDR1 is SGHTA and CDR2 FQGNSA.

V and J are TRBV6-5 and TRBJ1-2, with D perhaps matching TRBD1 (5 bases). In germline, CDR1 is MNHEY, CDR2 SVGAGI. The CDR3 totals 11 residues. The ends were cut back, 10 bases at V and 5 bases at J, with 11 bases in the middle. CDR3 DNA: TGTGCCACCCGGGGGAATTATGGCTACACCTTC. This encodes CATRGNYGYTF.

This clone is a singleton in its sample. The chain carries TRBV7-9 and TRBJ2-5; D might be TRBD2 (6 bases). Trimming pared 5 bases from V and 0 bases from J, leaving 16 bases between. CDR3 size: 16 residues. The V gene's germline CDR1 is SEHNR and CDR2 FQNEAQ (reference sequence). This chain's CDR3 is CASSPYSRGNQETQYF. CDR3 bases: TGTGCCAGCAGCCCGTACTCGCGGGGAAACCAAGAGACCCAGTACTTC.

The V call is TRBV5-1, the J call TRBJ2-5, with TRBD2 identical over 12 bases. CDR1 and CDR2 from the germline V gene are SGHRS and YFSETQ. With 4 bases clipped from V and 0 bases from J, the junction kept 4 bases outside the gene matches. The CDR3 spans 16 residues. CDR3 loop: CASSGGLAGYQETQYF. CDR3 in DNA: TGCGCCAGCAGCGGGGGACTAGCGGGTTACCAAGAGACCCAGTACTTC.